The 26 T cell receptor beta chains below were found in one sample sequenced in a study of control samples from healthy donors and cancer patients. Assay: immunoSEQ multiplex PCR; the TCRdb copy retains only in-frame clones and omits some. The table has approximately 40,000 clones, approximately 70% seen once. The sample taken for sequencing was formalin-fixed, paraffin-embedded tissue. Receptors were obtained from a male donor with melanoma.

The sample holds one count of this clone. A much more abundant neighbour one base away suggests this may be a read error. V is TRBV18 and J is TRBJ1-1; D is unresolved. Germline CDR1 and CDR2: KGHSH and LQKENI. The CDR3 length is 16 residues. CDR3 bases: TGTGCCAGCTCACCCCTCACTGGCCAGCCAAACACTGAAACTTTCTTT. Translation: CASSPLTGQPNTETFF.

This chain joins TRBV2 and TRBJ2-5; 8 bases match TRBD2. J was trimmed by 4 bases and V by 11 bases; bases with no gene match: 6. This CDR3 spans 12 amino acids. Germline CDR1 and CDR2: SNHLY and FYNNEI. The CDR3 loop is CALSGSGETQYF. The CDR3 DNA sequence: TGTGCCCTAAGCGGGAGTGGAGAGACCCAGTACTTC.

This clone has a single count. The chain employs TRBV7-9 and TRBJ2-3; no clear D gene. The CDR3 covers 13 residues. V lost 3 bases, J lost 9 bases, and 13 bases lay in between. Germline V gives CDR1 SEHNR, CDR2 FQNEAQ (reference sequence). CDR3 bases: TGTGCCAGCAGCTTTCCTGCCGGAGACACGCAGTATTTT. This gives the protein CASSFPAGDTQYF.

This clone is labeled medium-sized. The genes are TRBV28 and TRBJ2-7, with 9 bases aligning to TRBD2. Looked up from germline, CDR1 is MDHEN and CDR2 is SYDVKM. Losses at the gene ends were 6 bases for V and 3 bases for J; bases not matched to a gene: 9. The CDR3 consists of 15 residues. CDR3 in amino acids: CASSSSGSRIYEQYF. In DNA, the CDR3 is TGTGCCAGCAGCAGTAGCGGGAGCAGGATCTACGAGCAGTACTTC.

This chain links TRBV10-3 with TRBJ2-5; 9 bases align to TRBD2. Germline CDR1 and CDR2: ENHRY and SYGVKD. After removal of 0 bases from V and 4 bases from J, the junction contained 9 bases not matched to a gene. The length of the CDR3 is 17 residues. CDR3 DNA: TGTGCCATCAGTGAGTCGCGAGGCGGGAGGGAGTCAGAGACCCAGTACTTC. Its protein is CAISESRGGRESETQYF.

This chain links TRBV18 with TRBJ1-1, with 7 bases that match TRBD1. V shed 3 bases, J shed 3 bases, and the junction held 4 bases outside the gene matches. Germline CDR1 and CDR2: KGHSH and LQKENI. The CDR3 is made up of 14 amino acids. CDR3 protein: CASSPLQGDTEAFF. In DNA form, the CDR3 reads TGTGCCAGCTCACCTCTCCAGGGGGACACTGAAGCTTTCTTT.

The chain combines TRBV9 with TRBJ2-3, with D tentatively TRBD2 (5 bases). V was trimmed by 0 bases and J by 2 bases, leaving 7 bases between them. This CDR3 region has 14 residues. Germline V gives CDR1 SGDLS, CDR2 YYNGEE. The CDR3: CASSVGGYTDTQYF. CDR3 bases: TGTGCCAGCAGCGTAGGCGGGTACACAGATACGCAGTATTTT.

Only a few counts were recorded for this clone. V and J are TRBV7-8 and TRBJ2-2, with TRBD1 identical over 12 bases. Germline loops: CDR1 SGHVS, CDR2 FQNEAQ. The CDR3 length is 19 residues. The J segment lost 4 bases and the V segment lost 0 bases, leaving 9 bases of the junction unmatched. CDR3 DNA sequence: TGTGCCAGCAGCTTAGCTCGTCCCGGGACAGGGGGCAGCACCGGGGAGCTGTTTTTT. Residues: CASSLARPGTGGSTGELFF. The variable domain in full, with the rest retrieved from reference TRBV7-8 and TRBJ2-2, is GAGVSQSPRYKVAKRGQDVALRCDPISGHVSLFWYQQALGQGPEFLTYFQNEAQLDKSGLPSDRFFAERPEGSVSTLKIQRTQQEDSAVYLCASSLARPGTGGSTGELFFGEGSRLTVL.

This clone was observed a handful of times. This chain's CDR3 is CASSDPPGQTNTEAFF. The DNA for the CDR3 is TGTGCCAGCAGTGACCCCCCGGGACAGACGAACACTGAAGCTTTCTTT. J is TRBJ1-1 and V is TRBV6-1; 7 bases agree with TRBD1. The length of the CDR3 is 16 residues. Losses at the gene ends were 3 bases for V and 1 base for J; bases not matched to a gene: 8. Germline CDR1 and CDR2: MNHNS and SASEGT.

The table lists this clone with a few counts. V is TRBV3-1 (or the pseudogene TRBV3-2) and J is TRBJ2-3; TRBD2 matches at 7 bases. The germline gives CDR1 LGHDT, CDR2 YNNKEL (reference sequence). V shed 0 bases, J shed 0 bases, and the junction held 3 bases outside the gene matches. The CDR3 spans 16 residues. The CDR3 bases are TGTGCCAGCAGCCAAGATTTGGGGGGGAGCACAGATACGCAGTATTTT. As protein: CASSQDLGGSTDTQYF.

The chain joins TRBV6-5 to TRBJ2-6, with 7 bases that match TRBD2. CDR1 and CDR2 from the germline V gene are MNHEY and SVGAGI. The CDR3 spans 15 residues. The V segment lost 7 bases and the J segment 3 bases; nucleotides outside the gene matches: 6. CDR3 coding DNA: TGTGCCAGCACCAAGGGAGGGAGTGGGGCCAACGTCCTGACTTTC. This sequence encodes CASTKGGSGANVLTF.

The V gene is TRBV21-1, the J gene TRBJ2-7; the DNA was not used to check the table's D call, TRBD2. TRBV21-1 is marked as a pseudogene. The CDR3 consists of 15 residues. CDR3 sequence: CASSKGGGSAYEQYF. The CDR3 nucleotides read TGTGCCAGCAGCAAAGGGGGTGGGAGTGCCTACGAGCAGTACTTC.

The rearrangement links TRBV2 to TRBJ2-1; 8 positions match TRBD2. In germline, CDR1 is SNHLY, CDR2 FYNNEI. Losses at the gene ends were 5 bases for V and 8 bases for J; bases not matched to a gene: 11. CDR3 length: 15 amino acids. The CDR3 loop reads CASSRAGRAVDEQFF. The CDR3 DNA follows: TGTGCCAGCAGTCGGGCCGGGAGGGCCGTGGATGAGCAGTTCTTC.

The chain employs TRBV9 and TRBJ1-4; 7 positions agree with TRBD1. The V gene end was trimmed by 3 bases and the J gene end by 6 bases; junction bases not matched to a gene: 8. This CDR3 is 15 amino acids long. Germline CDR1 SGDLS, CDR2 YYNGEE. CDR3 sequence reads: CASSGHGTAHEKLFF. The CDR3, as DNA: TGTGCCAGCAGCGGACACGGGACAGCGCATGAAAAACTGTTTTTT.

The chain links TRBV7-8 to TRBJ2-3, with D hard to call. Per germline, CDR1 SGHVS and CDR2 FQNEAQ. The length of the CDR3 is 12 residues. V lost 5 bases to trimming and J lost 8 bases, with 11 bases between them. The DNA for the CDR3 is TGTGCCAGCAGCAATCAATCGGCTACGCAGTATTTT. Its translation is CASSNQSATQYF.

The rearrangement links TRBV29-1 to TRBJ1-1; D is unresolved. Germline V lookup: CDR1 SQVTM, CDR2 ANQGSEA. The germline V and J ends were trimmed by 1 base and 0 bases, with 3 bases remaining between them. The CDR3 has 12 residues. CDR3 residues: CSVEGLNTEAFF. The DNA for the CDR3 is TGCAGCGTTGAAGGGTTGAACACTGAAGCTTTCTTT.

V gene TRBV24-1 combines with J gene TRBJ2-5; 7 nucleotides agree with TRBD1. From germline, CDR1 is KGHDR and CDR2 SFDVKD. V dropped 4 bases and J dropped 5; count of bases not matched to a gene: 9. The CDR3 runs 15 residues. In nucleotides, the CDR3 is TGTGCCACCAGTGAGGCGACAGGGTGGGGCGAGACCCAGTACTTC. Translated, it gives CATSEATGWGETQYF.

This clone has a handful of counts. This sequence joins TRBV10-2 and TRBJ2-5; D might be TRBD1 (6 bases). V lost 7 bases to trimming and J lost 5 bases, with 11 bases between them. CDR1 WSHSY and CDR2 SAAADI come from the germline V gene. The CDR3 sequence is 12 residues long. The CDR3 spells CASKQGVETQYF. The CDR3 bases are TGCGCCAGCAAACAGGGTGTGGAGACCCAGTACTTC.

The chain couples TRBV19 to TRBJ2-1; TRBD1 aligns across 7 bases. The J segment lost 8 bases and the V segment lost 8 bases, leaving 9 bases of the junction unmatched. The CDR3 length is 13 residues. Germline V gene lookup returns CDR1 LNHDA and CDR2 SQIVND (reference sequence). CDR3 nucleotide sequence: TGTGCCAGTTCATCCCCCGACAGGGATGAGCAGTTCTTC. Translating gives CASSSPDRDEQFF. Based on the CDR3 plus reference TRBV19 and TRBJ2-1, the full variable domain is DGGITQSPKYLFRKEGQNVTLSCEQNLNHDAMYWYRQDPGQGLRLIYYSQIVNDFQKGDIAEGYSVSREKKESFPLTVTSAQKNPTAFYLCASSSPDRDEQFFGPGTRLTVL.

A word on this clone: This probably arose from a read error, given a far larger clone one base away. Other DNA sequences of this sample code for an identical CDR3. The chain is built from TRBV7-9 and TRBJ2-5; D might be TRBD1 or TRBD2, each matching 5 bases. Germline V gene data show CDR1 as SEHNR and CDR2 as FQNEAQ (reference sequence). Deletions cut 3 bases from V and 3 bases from J, with 17 bases between. The CDR3 contains 16 residues. The CDR3 loop is CASSFSSSGQKETQYF. The CDR3 DNA reads as TGTGCCAGCAGCTTTTCTTCCAGCGGACAAAAAGAGACCCAGTACTTC.

V usage is TRBV6-5 and J usage is TRBJ1-2; D is ambiguous. This CDR3 spans 15 amino acids. The germline V gene has CDR1 MNHEY and CDR2 SVGAGI. Trimming removed 0 bases at V and 8 bases at J, with 16 bases between. The CDR3 region is CASSYSSVSGAGYTF. CDR3 coding DNA: TGTGCCAGCAGTTACTCGTCAGTGTCTGGCGCGGGCTACACCTTC.

This chain links TRBV29-1 with TRBJ2-4, with a weak D call TRBD1 (6 bases). The ends were cut back, 8 bases at V and 0 bases at J, with 11 bases in the middle. Germline CDR1 is SQVTM and CDR2 is ANQGSEA. CDR3 length equals 13 residues. CDR3 protein: CSIRTVAKNIQYF. DNA of the CDR3: TGCAGCATCCGGACAGTAGCCAAAAACATTCAGTACTTC.

The V call is TRBV14, the J call TRBJ1-2; D is undetermined. The CDR3 is 12 amino acids. The V gene's germline CDR1 is SGHDN and CDR2 FVKESK. The V end lost 0 bases, the J end lost 8 bases, and 7 bases lay between the germline ends. The CDR3, as DNA: TGTGCCAGCAGCCAAGAGTTCGACGGCTACACCTTC. Translating gives CASSQEFDGYTF. The full variable domain, its missing parts supplied by reference TRBV14 and TRBJ1-2, is EAGVTQFPSHSVIEKGQTVTLRCDPISGHDNLYWYRRVMGKEIKFLLHFVKESKQDESGMPNNRFLAERTGGTYSTLKVQPAELEDSGVYFCASSQEFDGYTFGSGTRLTVV.

V gene TRBV14 combines with J gene TRBJ2-1; 11 bases match TRBD2. The ends lost 1 base at V and 6 bases at J; junction bases unmatched: 5. Germline CDR1 and CDR2: SGHDN and FVKESK. This CDR3 is built from 16 residues. The CDR3 reads CASSQASGRYPNEQFF. Written as DNA, the CDR3 is TGTGCCAGCAGCCAAGCTAGCGGGAGGTACCCCAATGAGCAGTTCTTC.

This clone has only a few counts. The chain has TRBV9 and TRBJ2-1; 11 bases fit TRBD2. Germline assignment: CDR1 SGDLS and CDR2 YYNGEE. CDR3 size: 15 residues. Trimming took 4 bases from V and 3 from J; bases not matched to a gene: 3. The DNA of the CDR3 is TGTGCCAGCAGCCCCGGGACTAGCGGCTACAATGAGCAGTTCTTC. Protein product: CASSPGTSGYNEQFF.

The V gene is TRBV27, the J gene TRBJ2-6; maybe TRBD1 (5 bases). Trimming cost V 10 bases and J 3 bases, with 10 bases left between them. CDR1 and CDR2 (germline): MNHEY, SMNVEV (reference sequence). The CDR3 sequence is 13 residues long. The CDR3 DNA reads as TGTGCCACCTCAGGGTTTGGGGCCAACGTCCTGACTTTC. This sequence encodes CATSGFGANVLTF.